The subject of this entry is one TCR beta chain. Its antigen is not identified. PCR involved 60 Vbeta and 13 Jbeta primers. Assay used: immunoSEQ multiplex PCR; TCRdb lists only in-frame clones, some missing. The repertoire holds about 150,000 clones, with about 70% as singletons. The data stem from a study of cytomegalovirus exposure and HLA in healthy donors. Study-wide findings and caveats: In the analysis, some V segments, TRBV6-2 and TRBV6-3 included, were excluded as indistinguishable. The study labeled 150 to 200 TCR beta chains cytomegalovirus-associated.

The ends lost 6 bases at V and 3 bases at J; junction bases unmatched: 5. Germline V gives CDR1 MDHEN, CDR2 SYDVKM. CDR3 size: 14 residues. The chain couples TRBV28 to TRBJ1-5, with 7 bases lining up with TRBD1. This TCR came from a woman aged 35 to 49 in good health and CMV-seronegative. Material: PBMCs. The CDR3 reads CASRGTDTNQPQHF. The CDR3 nucleotides are TGTGCCAGCAGAGGGACAGATACCAATCAGCCCCAGCATTTT.